Listed below are T cell receptor beta chains from one sample, sequenced in a study of shared clonotypes between healthy human individuals. TCRdb keeps only in-frame clones here, not all; method: immunoSEQ multiplex PCR. This table has fewer than 650,000 clones, approximately 80% appearing once. Source material: PBMCs. All receptors derive from a woman in her thirties or forties in good health. Some clones in this sample may be carry-over from other donors' samples. CDR3s include the opening cysteine and the closing phenylalanine or tryptophan. The D gene is left open where the match is weak. Some rows have no size entry. The others give once, few or many, or a class for an expanded clone.

J gene: TRBJ2-5
V gene: TRBV5-1
D gene: .
clone size: .
CDR3 protein: CASTRDGSMEETQYF
CDR3 DNA: TGCGCCAGCACCCGGGACGGTAGCATGGAAGAGACCCAGTACTTC

J gene: TRBJ1-2
V gene: TRBV6-1
D gene: TRBD1
clone size: .
CDR3 protein: CASSEDGTGVNYGYTF
CDR3 DNA: TGTGCCAGCAGTGAAGATGGGACAGGGGTAAACTATGGCTACACCTTC

J gene: TRBJ1-5
V gene: TRBV28
D gene: TRBD1
clone size: .
CDR3 protein: CASSLRSRGEFEPQHF
CDR3 DNA: TGTGCCAGCAGCCTCCGGTCCAGGGGGGAGTTTGAGCCCCAGCATTTT

J gene: TRBJ2-2
V gene: TRBV10-1
D gene: .
clone size: many
CDR3 protein: CASSAGSPGGELFF
CDR3 DNA: TGCGCCAGCAGCGCAGGGTCACCGGGGGGGGAGCTGTTTTTT

J gene: TRBJ1-1
V gene: TRBV5-1
D gene: .
clone size: few
CDR3 protein: CASSLQMNTEAFF
CDR3 DNA: TGCGCCAGCAGCTTGCAGATGAACACTGAAGCTTTCTTT

J gene: TRBJ2-5
V gene: TRBV28
D gene: .
clone size: .
CDR3 protein: CASSHEGQTQYF
CDR3 DNA: TGTGCCAGCAGCCATGAGGGTCAGACCCAGTACTTC

J gene: TRBJ2-5
V gene: TRBV7-2
D gene: TRBD1
clone size: .
CDR3 protein: CASSNLGGGETQYF
CDR3 DNA: TGTGCCAGCAGCAACCTAGGGGGCGGCGAGACCCAGTACTTC

J gene: TRBJ2-3
V gene: TRBV19
D gene: .
clone size: .
CDR3 protein: CASSPQAPSGTDTQYF
CDR3 DNA: TGTGCCAGTAGTCCGCAGGCGCCGTCGGGCACAGATACGCAGTATTTT

J gene: TRBJ2-3
V gene: TRBV28
D gene: .
clone size: once
CDR3 protein: CASSLPSTTDTQYF
CDR3 DNA: TGTGCCAGCAGTTTACCCTCCACCACAGATACGCAGTATTTT

J gene: TRBJ1-2
V gene: TRBV7-2
D gene: .
clone size: few
CDR3 protein: CASSLTPPGPYGYTF
CDR3 DNA: TGTGCCAGCAGCTTAACACCTCCGGGGCCGTATGGCTACACCTTC

J gene: TRBJ2-5
V gene: TRBV5-1
D gene: .
clone size: .
CDR3 protein: CASSSGAQETQYF
CDR3 DNA: TGCGCCAGCAGCTCTGGGGCCCAAGAGACCCAGTACTTC

J gene: TRBJ2-5
V gene: TRBV11-2
D gene: .
clone size: .
CDR3 protein: CASSQPVSETQYF
CDR3 DNA: TGTGCCAGCAGCCAGCCCGTCTCTGAGACCCAGTACTTC

J gene: TRBJ2-7
V gene: TRBV10-3
D gene: TRBD2
clone size: .
CDR3 protein: CAISDLLSGTYEQYF
CDR3 DNA: TGTGCCATCAGTGACCTACTTAGCGGGACCTACGAGCAGTACTTC

J gene: TRBJ1-5
V gene: TRBV4-3
D gene: TRBD1
clone size: .
CDR3 protein: CASSQDRQGAYNQPQHF
CDR3 DNA: TGCGCCAGCAGCCAAGATAGGCAGGGGGCCTACAATCAGCCCCAGCATTTT

J gene: TRBJ2-1
V gene: TRBV7-3
D gene: TRBD2
clone size: few
CDR3 protein: CASSYSGNTEEEQFF
CDR3 DNA: TGTGCCAGCAGCTATAGCGGGAATACCGAGGAGGAGCAGTTCTTC

J gene: TRBJ2-2
V gene: TRBV5-4
D gene: TRBD2
clone size: once
CDR3 protein: CASTSGGAGKTGELFF
CDR3 DNA: TGTGCCAGCACGTCCGGGGGAGCGGGAAAAACCGGGGAGCTGTTTTTT

J gene: TRBJ1-4
V gene: TRBV11-2
D gene: .
clone size: .
CDR3 protein: CASSPGPRQANEKLFF
CDR3 DNA: TGTGCCAGCAGCCCGGGCCCGCGGCAAGCTAATGAAAAACTGTTTTTT